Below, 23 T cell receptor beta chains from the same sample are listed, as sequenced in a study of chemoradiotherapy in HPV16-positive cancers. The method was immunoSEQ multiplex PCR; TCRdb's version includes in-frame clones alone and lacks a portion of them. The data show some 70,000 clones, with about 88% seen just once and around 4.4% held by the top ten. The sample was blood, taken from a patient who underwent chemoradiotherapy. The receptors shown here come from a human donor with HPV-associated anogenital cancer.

CDR3 protein: CASSIIGYEQYF. DNA of the CDR3: TGTGCCAGTAGTATAATAGGGTACGAGCAGTACTTC. V gene TRBV19 combines with J gene TRBJ2-7; D ambiguous. The CDR3 contains 12 residues. Trimming took 2 bases from V and 4 from J, leaving 6 bases between them. Per the germline V gene, CDR1 is LNHDA and CDR2 is SQIVND (reference sequence).

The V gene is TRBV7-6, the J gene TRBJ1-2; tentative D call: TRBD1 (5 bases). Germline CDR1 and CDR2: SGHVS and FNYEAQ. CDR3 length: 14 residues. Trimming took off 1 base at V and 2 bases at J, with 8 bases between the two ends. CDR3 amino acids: CASSLDRRNYGYTF. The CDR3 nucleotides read TGTGCCAGCAGCTTAGACAGGCGGAACTATGGCTACACCTTC.

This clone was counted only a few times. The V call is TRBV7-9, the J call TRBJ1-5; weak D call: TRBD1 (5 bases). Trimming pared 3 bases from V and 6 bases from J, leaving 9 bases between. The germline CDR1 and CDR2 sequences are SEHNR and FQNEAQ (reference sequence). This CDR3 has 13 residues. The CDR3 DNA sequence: TGTGCCAGCAGCTTGGGGGGAGGTCAGCCCCAGCATTTT. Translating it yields CASSLGGGQPQHF.

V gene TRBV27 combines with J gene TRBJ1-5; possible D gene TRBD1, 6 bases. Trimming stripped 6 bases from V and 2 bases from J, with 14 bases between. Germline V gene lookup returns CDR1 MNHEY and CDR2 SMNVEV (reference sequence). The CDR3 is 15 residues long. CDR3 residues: CASRIKQGGNQPQHF. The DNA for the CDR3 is TGTGCCAGCAGAATAAAACAGGGCGGCAATCAGCCCCAGCATTTT.

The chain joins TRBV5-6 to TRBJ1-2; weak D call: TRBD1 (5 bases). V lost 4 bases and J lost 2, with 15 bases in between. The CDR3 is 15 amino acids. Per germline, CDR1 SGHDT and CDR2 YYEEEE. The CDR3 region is CASSRWVGLNYGYTF. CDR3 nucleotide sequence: TGTGCCAGCAGCCGATGGGTGGGGCTAAACTATGGCTACACCTTC.

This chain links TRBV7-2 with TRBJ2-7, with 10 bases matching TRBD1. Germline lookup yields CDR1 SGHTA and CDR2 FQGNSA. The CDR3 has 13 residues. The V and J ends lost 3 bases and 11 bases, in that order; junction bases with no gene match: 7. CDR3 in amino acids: CASSFSQDRGKYF. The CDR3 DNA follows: TGTGCCAGCAGCTTCTCTCAGGACAGGGGGAAGTACTTC.

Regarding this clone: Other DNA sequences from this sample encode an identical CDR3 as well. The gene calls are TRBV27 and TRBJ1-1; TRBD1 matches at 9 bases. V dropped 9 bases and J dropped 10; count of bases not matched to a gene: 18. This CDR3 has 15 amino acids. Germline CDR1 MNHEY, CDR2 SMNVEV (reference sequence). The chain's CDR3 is CASSKQGAQVAAAFF. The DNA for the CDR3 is TGTGCCAGTAGTAAACAGGGGGCCCAAGTAGCCGCAGCTTTCTTT.

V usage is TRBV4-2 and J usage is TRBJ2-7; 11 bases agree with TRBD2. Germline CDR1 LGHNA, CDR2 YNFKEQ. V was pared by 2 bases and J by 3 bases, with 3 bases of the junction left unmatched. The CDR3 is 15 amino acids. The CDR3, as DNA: TGTGCCAGCAGCCAACTAGCGGGAGGCCTCTACGAGCAGTACTTC. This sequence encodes CASSQLAGGLYEQYF.

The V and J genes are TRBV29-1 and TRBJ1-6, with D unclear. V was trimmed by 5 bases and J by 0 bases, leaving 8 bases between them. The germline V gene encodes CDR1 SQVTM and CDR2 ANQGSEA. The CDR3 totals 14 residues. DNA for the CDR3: TGCAGCGTTTTCCAGGACTCCTATAATTCACCCCTCCACTTT. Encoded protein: CSVFQDSYNSPLHF.

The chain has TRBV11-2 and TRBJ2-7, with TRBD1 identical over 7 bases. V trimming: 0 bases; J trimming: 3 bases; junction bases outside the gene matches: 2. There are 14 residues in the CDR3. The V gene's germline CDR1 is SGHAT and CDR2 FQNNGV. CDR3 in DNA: TGTGCCAGCAGCTTAGAGCCAGGGGGCTACGAGCAGTACTTC. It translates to CASSLEPGGYEQYF.

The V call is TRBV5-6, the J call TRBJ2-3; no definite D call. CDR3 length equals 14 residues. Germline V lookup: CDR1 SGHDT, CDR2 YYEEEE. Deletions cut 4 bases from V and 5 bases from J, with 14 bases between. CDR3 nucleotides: TGTGCCAGCAGCCCAGGAGCGAAAGAAGATACGCAGTATTTT. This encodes CASSPGAKEDTQYF.

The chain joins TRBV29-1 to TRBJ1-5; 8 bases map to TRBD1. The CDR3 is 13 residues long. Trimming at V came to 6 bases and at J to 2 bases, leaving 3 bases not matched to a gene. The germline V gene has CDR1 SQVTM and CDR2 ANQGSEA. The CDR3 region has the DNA TGCAGCGTGGTGGGACAGGGCAATCAGCCCCAGCATTTT. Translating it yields CSVVGQGNQPQHF.

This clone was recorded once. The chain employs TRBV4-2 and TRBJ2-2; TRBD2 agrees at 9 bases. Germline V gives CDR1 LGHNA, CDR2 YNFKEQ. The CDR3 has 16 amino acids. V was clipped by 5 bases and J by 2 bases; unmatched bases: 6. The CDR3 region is CASSNRLAVNTGELFF. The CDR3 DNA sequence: TGTGCCAGCAGCAACCGACTAGCGGTAAACACCGGGGAGCTGTTTTTT.

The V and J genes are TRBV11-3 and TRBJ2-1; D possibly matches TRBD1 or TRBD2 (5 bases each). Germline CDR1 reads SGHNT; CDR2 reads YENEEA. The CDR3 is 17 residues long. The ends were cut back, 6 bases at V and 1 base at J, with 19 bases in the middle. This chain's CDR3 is CASSYWLFRESYNEQFF. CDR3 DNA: TGTGCCAGCAGTTATTGGTTGTTCAGGGAGTCCTACAATGAGCAGTTCTTC.

CDR3 DNA: TGTGCCAGCAGCCCCCGACAGGGAGAAGAGACCCAGTACTTC. This sequence encodes CASSPRQGEETQYF. V is TRBV9 and J is TRBJ2-5, with 7 bases aligning to TRBD1. The V gene's germline CDR1 is SGDLS and CDR2 YYNGEE. The CDR3 is 14 amino acids. Trimming cost V 4 bases and J 3 bases; bases outside gene matches: 6.

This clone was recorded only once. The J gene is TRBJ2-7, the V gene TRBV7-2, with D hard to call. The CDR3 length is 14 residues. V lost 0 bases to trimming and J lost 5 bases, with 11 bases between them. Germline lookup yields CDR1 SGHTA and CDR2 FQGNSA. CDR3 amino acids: CASSLAPGRNEQYF. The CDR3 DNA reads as TGTGCCAGCAGCTTAGCCCCCGGCCGGAACGAGCAGTACTTC.

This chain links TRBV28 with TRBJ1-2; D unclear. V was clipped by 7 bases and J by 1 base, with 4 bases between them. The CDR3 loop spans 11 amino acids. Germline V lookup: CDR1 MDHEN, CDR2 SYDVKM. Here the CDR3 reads CASKDNYGYTF. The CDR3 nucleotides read TGTGCCAGCAAAGATAACTATGGCTACACCTTC.

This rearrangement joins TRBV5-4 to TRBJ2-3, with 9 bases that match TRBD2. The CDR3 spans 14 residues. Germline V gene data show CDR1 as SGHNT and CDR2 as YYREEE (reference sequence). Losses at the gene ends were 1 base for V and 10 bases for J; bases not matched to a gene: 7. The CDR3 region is CASSLYGLASAQYF. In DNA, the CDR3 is TGTGCCAGCAGCTTGTACGGACTAGCGAGCGCGCAGTATTTT.

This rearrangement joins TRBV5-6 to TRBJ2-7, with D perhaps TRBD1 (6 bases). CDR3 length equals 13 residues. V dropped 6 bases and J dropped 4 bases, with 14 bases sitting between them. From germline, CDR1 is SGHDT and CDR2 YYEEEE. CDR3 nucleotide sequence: TGTGCCAGCAAATCGACAGGAGAATACGAGCAGTACTTC. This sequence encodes CASKSTGEYEQYF. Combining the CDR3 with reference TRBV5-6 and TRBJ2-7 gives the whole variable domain DAGVTQSPTHLIKTRGQQVTLRCSPKSGHDTVSWYQQALGQGPQFIFQYYEEEERQRGNFPDRFSGHQFPNYSSELNVNALLLGDSALYLCASKSTGEYEQYFGPGTRLTVT.

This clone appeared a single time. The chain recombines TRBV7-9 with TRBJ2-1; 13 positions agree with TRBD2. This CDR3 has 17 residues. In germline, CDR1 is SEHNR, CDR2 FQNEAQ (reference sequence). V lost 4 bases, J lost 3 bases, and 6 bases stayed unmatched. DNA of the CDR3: TGTGCCAGCAGCTCTTGGACTAGCGGGAGAGACTACAATGAGCAGTTCTTC. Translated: CASSSWTSGRDYNEQFF.

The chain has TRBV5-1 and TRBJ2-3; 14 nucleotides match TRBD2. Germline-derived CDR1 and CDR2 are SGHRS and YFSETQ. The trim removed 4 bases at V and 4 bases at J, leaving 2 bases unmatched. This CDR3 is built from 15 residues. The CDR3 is CASSGGLAGADTQYF. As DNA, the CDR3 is TGCGCCAGCAGCGGGGGACTAGCGGGAGCAGATACGCAGTATTTT.

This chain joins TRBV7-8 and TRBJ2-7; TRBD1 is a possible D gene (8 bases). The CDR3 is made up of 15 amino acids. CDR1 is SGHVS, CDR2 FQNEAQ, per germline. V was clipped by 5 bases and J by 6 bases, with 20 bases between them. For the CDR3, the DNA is TGTGCCAGCAGCCTACCGGCACAGGGGGGGACCGAGCAGTACTTC. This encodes CASSLPAQGGTEQYF.

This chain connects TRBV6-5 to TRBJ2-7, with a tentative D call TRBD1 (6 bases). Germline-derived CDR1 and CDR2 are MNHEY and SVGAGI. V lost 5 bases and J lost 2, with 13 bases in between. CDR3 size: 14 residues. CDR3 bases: TGTGCCAGCAGTAAAACAGGGAATACCTACGAGCAGTACTTC. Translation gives CASSKTGNTYEQYF.